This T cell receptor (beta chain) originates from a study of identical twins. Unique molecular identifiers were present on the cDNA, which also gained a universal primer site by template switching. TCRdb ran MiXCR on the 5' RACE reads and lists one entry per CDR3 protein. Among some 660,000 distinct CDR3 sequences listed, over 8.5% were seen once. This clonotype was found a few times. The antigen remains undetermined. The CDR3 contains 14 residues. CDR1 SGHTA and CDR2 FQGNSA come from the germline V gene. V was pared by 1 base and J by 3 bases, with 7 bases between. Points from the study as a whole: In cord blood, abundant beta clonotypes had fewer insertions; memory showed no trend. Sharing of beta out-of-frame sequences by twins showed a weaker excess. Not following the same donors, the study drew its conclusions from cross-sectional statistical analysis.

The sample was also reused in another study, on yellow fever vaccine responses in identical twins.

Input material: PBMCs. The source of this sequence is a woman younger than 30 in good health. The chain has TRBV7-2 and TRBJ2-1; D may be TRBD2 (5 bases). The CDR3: CASSLVGLYNEQFF. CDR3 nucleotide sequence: TGTGCCAGCAGCTTAGTTGGACTCTACAATGAGCAGTTCTTC. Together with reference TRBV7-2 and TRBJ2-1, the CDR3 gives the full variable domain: GAGVSQSPSNKVTEKGKDVELRCDPISGHTALYWYRQSLGQGLEFLIYFQGNSAPDKSGLPSDRFSAERTGGSVSTLTIQRTQQEDSAVYLCASSLVGLYNEQFFGPGTRLTVL.